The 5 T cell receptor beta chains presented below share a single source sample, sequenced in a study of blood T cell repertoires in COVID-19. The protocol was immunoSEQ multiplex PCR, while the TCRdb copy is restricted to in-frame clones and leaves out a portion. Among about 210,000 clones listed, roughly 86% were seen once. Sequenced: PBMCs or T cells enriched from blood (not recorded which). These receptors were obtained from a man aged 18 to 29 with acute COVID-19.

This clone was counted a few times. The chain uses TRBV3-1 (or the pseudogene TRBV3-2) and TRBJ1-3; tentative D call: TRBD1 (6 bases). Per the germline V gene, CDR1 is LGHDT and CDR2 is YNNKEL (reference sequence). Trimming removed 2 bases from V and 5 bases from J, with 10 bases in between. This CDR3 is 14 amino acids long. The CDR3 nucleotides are TGTGCCAGCAGCCAACAGGGGTACAGAAACACCATATATTTT. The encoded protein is CASSQQGYRNTIYF.

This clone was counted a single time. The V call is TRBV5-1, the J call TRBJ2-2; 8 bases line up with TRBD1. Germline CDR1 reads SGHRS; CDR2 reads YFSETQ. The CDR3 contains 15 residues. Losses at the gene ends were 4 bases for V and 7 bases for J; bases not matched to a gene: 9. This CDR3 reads CASSGGQVLLGELFF. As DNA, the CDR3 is TGCGCCAGCAGCGGGGGACAGGTCTTACTCGGGGAGCTGTTTTTT.

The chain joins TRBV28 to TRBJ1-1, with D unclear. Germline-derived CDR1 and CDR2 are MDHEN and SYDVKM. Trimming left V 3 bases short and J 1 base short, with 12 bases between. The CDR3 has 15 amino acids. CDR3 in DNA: TGTGCCAGCAGTTTCGGAGGGTCTGAGAACACTGAAGCTTTCTTT. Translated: CASSFGGSENTEAFF.

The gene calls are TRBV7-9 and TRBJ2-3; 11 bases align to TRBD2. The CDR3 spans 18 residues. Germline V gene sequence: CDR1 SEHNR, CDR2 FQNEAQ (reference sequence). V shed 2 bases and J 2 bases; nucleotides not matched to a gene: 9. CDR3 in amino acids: CASSLPPGLAEDTDTQYF. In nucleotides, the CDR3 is TGTGCCAGCAGCTTACCACCGGGACTAGCGGAAGACACAGATACGCAGTATTTT.

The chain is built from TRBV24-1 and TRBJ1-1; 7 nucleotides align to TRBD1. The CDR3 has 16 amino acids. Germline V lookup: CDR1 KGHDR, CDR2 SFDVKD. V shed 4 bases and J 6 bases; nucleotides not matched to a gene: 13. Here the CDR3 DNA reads TGTGCCACCAGTGAACACCCGGACAGGAAAAGACCTGAAGCTTTCTTT. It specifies CATSEHPDRKRPEAFF.